The TCR beta chain under discussion was sequenced for a study of regulatory T cells in long-lasting Graves disease. The time point is: newly diagnosed GD, antithyroid drugs for less than 3 months. PBMCs provided the RNA from which the TCR library was made. Trimming removed 8 bases at V and 6 bases at J, with 23 bases between. This CDR3 has 15 residues. Germline values: CDR1 MNHEY, CDR2 SVGEGT. The sample holds many counts of this clonotype. Assembly of TCR beta libraries relied on iRepertoire HTBI primers together with Arm-PCR of CDR3 regions. TCRdb re-called the multiplex PCR reads through MiXCR, storing one row per CDR3 protein. The table has about 540,000 distinct CDR3 sequences, around an eighth seen once. This sample also belongs to another study, concerning T cells in Graves' hyperthyroidism and ophthalmopathy.

This sample comprised peripheral blood mononuclear cells (PBMCs), obtained at new diagnosis, from a patient treated with antithyroid drugs. The V gene is TRBV6-2 or TRBV6-3, the J gene TRBJ2-7, with D tentatively TRBD1 or TRBD2 (9 bases each). The origin of this receptor is a young man with Graves disease. CDR3 residues: CASSPGLAGQGEQYF. CDR3 DNA sequence: TGTGCCAGCTCCCCCGGGCTAGCGGGACAGGGCGAGCAGTACTTC.